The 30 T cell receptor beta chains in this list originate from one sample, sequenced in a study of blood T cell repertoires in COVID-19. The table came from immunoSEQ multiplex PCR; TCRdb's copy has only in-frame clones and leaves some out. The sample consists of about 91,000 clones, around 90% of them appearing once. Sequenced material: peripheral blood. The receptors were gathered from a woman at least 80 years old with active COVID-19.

The CDR3 sequence is CASSLGRASVNNEQFF. For the CDR3, the DNA is TGCGCCAGCAGCCTTGGGAGGGCTTCTGTCAACAATGAGCAGTTCTTC. The gene calls are TRBV4-3 and TRBJ2-1; TRBD2 agrees at 7 bases. From germline, CDR1 is LGHNA and CDR2 YSLEER. J lost 5 bases, V lost 4 bases, and 11 bases had no gene match. This CDR3 is built from 16 residues.

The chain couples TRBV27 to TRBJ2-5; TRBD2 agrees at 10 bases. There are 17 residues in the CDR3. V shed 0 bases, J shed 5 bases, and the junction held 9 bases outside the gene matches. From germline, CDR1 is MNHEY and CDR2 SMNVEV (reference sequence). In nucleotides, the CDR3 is TGTGCCAGCAGTTTATCGAAAGCGGGAGGGCCTGGGGAGACCCAGTACTTC. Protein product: CASSLSKAGGPGETQYF.

The CDR3 is CASSQQGLAGDTQYF. In DNA, the CDR3 is TGTGCCAGCAGCCAGCAGGGACTAGCGGGAGATACGCAGTATTTT. This rearrangement joins TRBV7-8 to TRBJ2-3, with TRBD2 matching 12 bases. J lost 5 bases, V lost 5 bases, and 5 bases had no gene match. This CDR3 contains 15 residues. Germline values: CDR1 SGHVS, CDR2 FQNEAQ.

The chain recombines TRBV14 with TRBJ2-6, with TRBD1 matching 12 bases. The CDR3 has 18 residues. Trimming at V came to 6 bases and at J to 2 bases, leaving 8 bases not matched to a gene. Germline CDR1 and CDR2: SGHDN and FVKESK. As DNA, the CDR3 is TGTGCCAGCAGTTACCGGGACAGGGGGCACCCTGGGGCCAACGTCCTGACTTTC. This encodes CASSYRDRGHPGANVLTF.

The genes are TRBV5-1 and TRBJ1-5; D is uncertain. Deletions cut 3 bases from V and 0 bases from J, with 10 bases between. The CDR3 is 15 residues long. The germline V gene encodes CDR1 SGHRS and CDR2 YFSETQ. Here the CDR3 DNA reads TGCGCCAGCAGCTCGACGGGGAATAGCAATCAGCCCCAGCATTTT. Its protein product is CASSSTGNSNQPQHF.

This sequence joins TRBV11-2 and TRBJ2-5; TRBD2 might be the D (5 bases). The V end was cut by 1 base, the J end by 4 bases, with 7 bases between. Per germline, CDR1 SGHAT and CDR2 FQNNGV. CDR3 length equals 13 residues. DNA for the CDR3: TGTGCCAGCAGCTTAGTCCTAGCAGAGACCCAGTACTTC. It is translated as CASSLVLAETQYF.

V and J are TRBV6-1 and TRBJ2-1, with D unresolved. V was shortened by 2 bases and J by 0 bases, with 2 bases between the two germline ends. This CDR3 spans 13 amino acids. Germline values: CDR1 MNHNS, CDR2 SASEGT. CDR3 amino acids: CASSEYSYNEQFF. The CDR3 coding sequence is TGTGCCAGCAGTGAATACTCCTACAATGAGCAGTTCTTC.

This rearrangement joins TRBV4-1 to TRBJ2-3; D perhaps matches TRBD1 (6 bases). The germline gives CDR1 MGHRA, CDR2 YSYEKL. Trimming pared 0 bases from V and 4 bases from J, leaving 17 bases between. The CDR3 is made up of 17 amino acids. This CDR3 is CASSQDSRQVLPDTQYF. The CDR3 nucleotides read TGCGCCAGCAGCCAAGATTCAAGACAGGTCCTCCCAGATACGCAGTATTTT.

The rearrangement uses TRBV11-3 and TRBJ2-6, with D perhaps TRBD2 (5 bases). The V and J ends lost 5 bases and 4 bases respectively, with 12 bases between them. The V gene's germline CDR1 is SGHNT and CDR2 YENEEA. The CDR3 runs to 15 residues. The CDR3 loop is CASSPGMGGANVLTF. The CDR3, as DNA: TGTGCCAGCAGCCCGGGGATGGGCGGGGCCAACGTCCTGACTTTC. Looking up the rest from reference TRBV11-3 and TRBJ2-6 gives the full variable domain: EAGVVQSPRYKIIEKKQPVAFWCNPISGHNTLYWYLQNLGQGPELLIRYENEEAVDDSQLPKDRFSAERLKGVDSTLKIQPAELGDSAVYLCASSPGMGGANVLTFGAGSRLTVL.

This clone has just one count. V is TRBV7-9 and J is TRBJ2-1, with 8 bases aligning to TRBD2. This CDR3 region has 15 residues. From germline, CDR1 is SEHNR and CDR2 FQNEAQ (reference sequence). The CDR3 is CDQAGSGIGHDEQFF. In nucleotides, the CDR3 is TGTGATCAGGCAGGTAGCGGGATAGGTCACGATGAGCAGTTCTTC.

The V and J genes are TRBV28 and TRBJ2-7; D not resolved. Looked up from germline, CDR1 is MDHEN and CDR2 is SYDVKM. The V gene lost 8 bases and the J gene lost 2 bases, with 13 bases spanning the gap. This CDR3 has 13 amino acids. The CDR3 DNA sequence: TGTGCCAGCGGTATAGAGAGCCCCTACGAGCAGTACTTC. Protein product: CASGIESPYEQYF. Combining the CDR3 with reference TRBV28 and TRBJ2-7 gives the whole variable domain DVKVTQSSRYLVKRTGEKVFLECVQDMDHENMFWYRQDPGLGLRLIYFSYDVKMKEKGDIPEGYSVSREKKERFSLILESASTNQTSMYLCASGIESPYEQYFGPGTRLTVT.

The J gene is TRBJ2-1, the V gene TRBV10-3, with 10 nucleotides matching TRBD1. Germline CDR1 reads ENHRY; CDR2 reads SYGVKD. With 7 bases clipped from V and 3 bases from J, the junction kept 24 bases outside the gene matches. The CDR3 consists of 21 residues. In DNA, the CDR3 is TGTGCCATCAAGGGTGGTCAGCCCCGGGACAGGGGCGGGTGGGGCTACAATGAGCAGTTCTTC. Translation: CAIKGGQPRDRGGWGYNEQFF.

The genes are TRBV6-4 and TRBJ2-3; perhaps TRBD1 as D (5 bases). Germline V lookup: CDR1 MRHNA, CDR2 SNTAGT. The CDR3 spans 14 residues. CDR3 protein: CAARLGDSTDTQYF. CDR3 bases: TGTGCTGCTCGGCTAGGGGATTCCACAGATACGCAGTATTTT.

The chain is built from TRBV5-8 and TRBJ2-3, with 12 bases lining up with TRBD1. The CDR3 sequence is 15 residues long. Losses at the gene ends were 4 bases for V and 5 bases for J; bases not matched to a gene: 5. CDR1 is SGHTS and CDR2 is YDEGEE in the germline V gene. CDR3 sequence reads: CASSAGTGGRDTQYF. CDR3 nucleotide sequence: TGTGCCAGCAGCGCCGGGACAGGGGGCCGAGATACGCAGTATTTT.

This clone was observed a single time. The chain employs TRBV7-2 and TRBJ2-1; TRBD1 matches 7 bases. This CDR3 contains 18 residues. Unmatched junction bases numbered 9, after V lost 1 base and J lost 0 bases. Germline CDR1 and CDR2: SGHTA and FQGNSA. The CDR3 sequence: CASSLGGPGQPSYNEQFF. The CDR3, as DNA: TGTGCCAGCAGCTTAGGGGGGCCGGGACAGCCCTCCTACAATGAGCAGTTCTTC.

The CDR3 DNA reads as TGTGCCACCAGTGACCCGACTAGAGCCAATGAGCAGTTCTTC. This gives the protein CATSDPTRANEQFF. V and J are TRBV24-1 and TRBJ2-1, with a tentative D call TRBD2 (6 bases). Germline V gives CDR1 KGHDR, CDR2 SFDVKD. The V gene lost 4 bases and the J gene lost 6 bases, with 12 bases spanning the gap. The CDR3 spans 14 residues.

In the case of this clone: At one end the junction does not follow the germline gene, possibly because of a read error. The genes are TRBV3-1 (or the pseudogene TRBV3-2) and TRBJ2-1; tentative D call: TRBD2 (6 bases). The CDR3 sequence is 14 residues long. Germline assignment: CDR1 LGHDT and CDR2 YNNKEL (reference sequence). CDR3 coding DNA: TGTGCCAGCAGCCAAAGGGGCGCGGGAAATGAGCAGCTCTTC. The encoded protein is CASSQRGAGNEQLF.

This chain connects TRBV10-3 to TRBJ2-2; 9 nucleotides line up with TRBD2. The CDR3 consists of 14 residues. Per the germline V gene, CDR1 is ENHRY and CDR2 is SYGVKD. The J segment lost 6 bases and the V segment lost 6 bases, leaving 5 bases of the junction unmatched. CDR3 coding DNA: TGTGCCATCAGGAGCGGGAGGACGTCCGGGGAGCTGTTTTTT. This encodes CAIRSGRTSGELFF.

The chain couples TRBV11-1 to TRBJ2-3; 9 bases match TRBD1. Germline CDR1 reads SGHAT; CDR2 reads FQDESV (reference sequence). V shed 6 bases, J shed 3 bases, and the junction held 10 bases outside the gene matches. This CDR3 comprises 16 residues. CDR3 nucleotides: TGTGCCAGCAGTTCACGTGGGACAGGGAAAACAGATACGCAGTATTTT. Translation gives CASSSRGTGKTDTQYF.

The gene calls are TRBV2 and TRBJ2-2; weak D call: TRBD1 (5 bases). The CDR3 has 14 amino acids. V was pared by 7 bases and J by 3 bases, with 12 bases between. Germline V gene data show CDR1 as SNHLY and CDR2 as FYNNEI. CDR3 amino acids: CASNGAGDTGELFF. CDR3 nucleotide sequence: TGTGCCAGCAATGGGGCTGGGGACACCGGGGAGCTGTTTTTT.

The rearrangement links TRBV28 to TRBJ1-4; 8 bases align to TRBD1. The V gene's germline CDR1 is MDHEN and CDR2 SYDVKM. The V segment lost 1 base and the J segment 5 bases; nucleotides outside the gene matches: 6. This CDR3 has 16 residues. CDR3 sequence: CASSLYGQGQNEKLFF. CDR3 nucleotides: TGTGCCAGCAGTTTATATGGACAGGGCCAAAATGAAAAACTGTTTTTT. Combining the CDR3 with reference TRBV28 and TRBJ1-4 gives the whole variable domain DVKVTQSSRYLVKRTGEKVFLECVQDMDHENMFWYRQDPGLGLRLIYFSYDVKMKEKGDIPEGYSVSREKKERFSLILESASTNQTSMYLCASSLYGQGQNEKLFFGSGTQLSVL.

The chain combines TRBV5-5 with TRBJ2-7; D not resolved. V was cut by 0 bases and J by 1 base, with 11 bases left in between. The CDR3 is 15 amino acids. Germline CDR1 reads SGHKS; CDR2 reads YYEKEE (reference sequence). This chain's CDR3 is CASSLVEDLSYEQYF. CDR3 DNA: TGTGCCAGCAGCTTGGTTGAGGATCTATCCTACGAGCAGTACTTC.

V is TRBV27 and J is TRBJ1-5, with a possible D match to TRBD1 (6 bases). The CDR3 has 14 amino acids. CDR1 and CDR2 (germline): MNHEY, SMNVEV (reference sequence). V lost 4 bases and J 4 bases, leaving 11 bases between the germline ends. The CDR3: CASSSYRVNQPQHF. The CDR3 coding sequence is TGTGCCAGCAGTTCCTACAGGGTGAATCAGCCCCAGCATTTT.

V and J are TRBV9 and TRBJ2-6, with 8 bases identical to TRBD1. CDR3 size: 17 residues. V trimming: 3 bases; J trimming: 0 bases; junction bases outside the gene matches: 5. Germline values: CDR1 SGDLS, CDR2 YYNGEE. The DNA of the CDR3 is TGTGCCAGCAGCGAACAGGGGGTCGTCTCTGGGGCCAACGTCCTGACTTTC. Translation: CASSEQGVVSGANVLTF.

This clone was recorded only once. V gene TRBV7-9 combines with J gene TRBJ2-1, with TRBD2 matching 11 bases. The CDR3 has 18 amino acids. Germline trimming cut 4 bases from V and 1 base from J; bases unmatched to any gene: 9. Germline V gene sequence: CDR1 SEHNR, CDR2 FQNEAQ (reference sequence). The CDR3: CASSSGTSGDGSYNEQFF. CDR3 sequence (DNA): TGTGCCAGCAGCTCCGGGACTAGCGGAGATGGGTCCTACAATGAGCAGTTCTTC.

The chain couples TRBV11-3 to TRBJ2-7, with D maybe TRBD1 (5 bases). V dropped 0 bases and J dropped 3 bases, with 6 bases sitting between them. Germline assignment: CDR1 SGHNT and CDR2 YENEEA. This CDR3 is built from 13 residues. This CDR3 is CASSLEQDYEQYF. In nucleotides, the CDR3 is TGTGCCAGCAGCTTAGAACAGGACTACGAGCAGTACTTC.

The CDR3 DNA reads as TGTGCCAGCAGAGAATCCGGGACAGGGGGTTATGAGCAGTTCTTC. Amino acids: CASRESGTGGYEQFF. The rearrangement links TRBV28 to TRBJ2-1; TRBD1 matches 11 bases. CDR3 length: 15 amino acids. V trimming: 6 bases; J trimming: 8 bases; junction bases outside the gene matches: 9. Germline assignment: CDR1 MDHEN and CDR2 SYDVKM.

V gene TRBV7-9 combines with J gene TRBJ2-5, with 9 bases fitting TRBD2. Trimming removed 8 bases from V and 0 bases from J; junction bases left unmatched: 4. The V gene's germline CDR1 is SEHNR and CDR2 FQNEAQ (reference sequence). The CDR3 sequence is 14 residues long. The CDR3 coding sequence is TGTGCCAGCGTGGCGGGAGGGAACCAAGAGACCCAGTACTTC. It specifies CASVAGGNQETQYF.

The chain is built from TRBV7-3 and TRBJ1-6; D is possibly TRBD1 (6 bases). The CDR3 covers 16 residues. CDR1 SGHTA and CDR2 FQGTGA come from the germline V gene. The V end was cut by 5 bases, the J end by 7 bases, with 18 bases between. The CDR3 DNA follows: TGTGCCAGCAGCCTCAACCGAGCGGGGGCGAATTCACCCCTCCACTTT. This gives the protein CASSLNRAGANSPLHF.

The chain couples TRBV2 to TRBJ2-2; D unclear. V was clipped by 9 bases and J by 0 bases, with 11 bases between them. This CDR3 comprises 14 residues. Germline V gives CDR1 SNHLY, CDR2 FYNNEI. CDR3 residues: CASIAQTNTGELFF. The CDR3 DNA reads TGTGCCAGTATTGCCCAGACGAACACCGGGGAGCTGTTTTTT.